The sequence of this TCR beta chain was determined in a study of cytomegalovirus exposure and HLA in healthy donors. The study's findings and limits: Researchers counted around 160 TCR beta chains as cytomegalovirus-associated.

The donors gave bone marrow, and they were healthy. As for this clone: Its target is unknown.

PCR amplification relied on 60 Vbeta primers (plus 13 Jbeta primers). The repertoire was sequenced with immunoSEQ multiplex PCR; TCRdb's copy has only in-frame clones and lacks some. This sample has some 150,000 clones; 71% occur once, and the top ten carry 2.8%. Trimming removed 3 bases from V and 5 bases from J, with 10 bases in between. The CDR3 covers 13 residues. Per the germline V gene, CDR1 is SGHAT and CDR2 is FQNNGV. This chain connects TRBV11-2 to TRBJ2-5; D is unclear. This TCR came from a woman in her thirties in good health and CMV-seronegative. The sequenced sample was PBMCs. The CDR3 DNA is TGTGCCAGCAGCTTCGTCGTTGGCGAGACCCAGTACTTC. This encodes CASSFVVGETQYF.